A single sample gave rise to the 31 T cell receptor beta chains below, sequenced in a study of cytomegalovirus exposure and HLA in healthy donors. Use of 60 Vbeta and 13 Jbeta primers characterized the PCR. The method was immunoSEQ multiplex PCR; TCRdb's version includes in-frame clones alone and lacks a portion of them. The sample consists of 190,000 or so clones, 79% of them appearing once. Sequencing was done on a sample of PBMCs. The receptors here all came from a girl aged 5 to 17 in good health and CMV-seropositive.

CDR3 sequence: CASSWDSYEQYF. The CDR3 coding sequence is TGTGCCAGCAGCTGGGACAGTTACGAGCAGTACTTC. The chain couples TRBV5-4 to TRBJ2-7, with 7 positions matching TRBD1. Germline CDR1 reads SGHNT; CDR2 reads YYREEE (reference sequence). V gave up 3 bases and J gave up 4 bases; unmatched junction bases: 1. The CDR3 contains 12 residues. Full variable domain (rest looked up from reference TRBV5-4 and TRBJ2-7): ETGVTQSPTHLIKTRGQQVTLRCSSQSGHNTVSWYQQALGQGPQFIFQYYREEENGRGNFPPRFSGLQFPNYSSELNVNALELDDSALYLCASSWDSYEQYFGPGTRLTVT.

The chain uses TRBV10-3 and TRBJ2-3; TRBD2 matches at 8 bases. The CDR3 sequence is 14 residues long. Germline CDR1 and CDR2: ENHRY and SYGVKD. The ends lost 4 bases at V and 3 bases at J; junction bases unmatched: 3. CDR3 sequence (DNA): TGTGCCATCAGTGCAGGCGGGGGGACAGATACGCAGTATTTT. This encodes CAISAGGGTDTQYF.

The CDR3 sequence is CASSYRRRNEKLFF. CDR3 DNA sequence: TGCGCCAGCAGCTACCGCCGCAGGAATGAAAAACTGTTTTTT. The chain carries TRBV4-1 and TRBJ1-4, with D uncertain. The CDR3 loop spans 14 amino acids. Germline V gives CDR1 MGHRA, CDR2 YSYEKL. Trimming stripped 5 bases from V and 5 bases from J, with 12 bases between.

This clone was picked up a small number of times. The V gene is TRBV2, the J gene TRBJ1-5; 8 nucleotides align to TRBD1. Trimming at V came to 7 bases and at J to 5 bases, leaving 4 bases not matched to a gene. The CDR3 covers 13 residues. CDR1 is SNHLY and CDR2 is FYNNEI in the germline V gene. The CDR3: CASNKDRDQPQHF. CDR3 coding DNA: TGTGCCAGCAATAAGGACAGGGATCAGCCCCAGCATTTT.

The V and J genes are TRBV10-2 and TRBJ2-3, with 8 bases that match TRBD2. The germline CDR1 and CDR2 sequences are WSHSY and SAAADI. With 4 bases clipped from V and 2 bases from J, the junction kept 8 bases outside the gene matches. The CDR3 covers 16 residues. CDR3 sequence (DNA): TGCGCCAGCAGTGCGGTCGGGGGGGCGGCCACAGATACGCAGTATTTT. Its protein product is CASSAVGGAATDTQYF.

This clone was detected once. This chain uses TRBV18 with TRBJ2-1; 12 nucleotides align to TRBD2. V lost 2 bases and J lost 1; bases outside the gene matches: 3. CDR3 length: 17 residues. From germline, CDR1 is KGHSH and CDR2 LQKENI. CDR3 loop: CASSPGLAGRSYNEQFF. CDR3 in DNA: TGTGCCAGCTCACCAGGACTAGCGGGGCGGTCCTACAATGAGCAGTTCTTC.

The chain carries TRBV19 and TRBJ2-2; the D gene is possibly TRBD2 (6 bases). Trimming removed 8 bases from V and 1 base from J, with 14 bases in between. CDR1 and CDR2 (germline): LNHDA, SQIVND (reference sequence). This CDR3 contains 15 residues. CDR3 loop: CASSAYGGNTGELFF. CDR3 DNA: TGTGCCAGTTCCGCGTACGGGGGGAACACCGGGGAGCTGTTTTTT.

The sample holds a few counts of this clone. The chain carries TRBV29-1 and TRBJ2-1; D possibly corresponds to TRBD2 (6 bases). This CDR3 is built from 12 residues. The germline gives CDR1 SQVTM, CDR2 ANQGSEA. Trimming cost V 7 bases and J 7 bases, with 14 bases left between them. In DNA, the CDR3 is TGCAGCGGGACGGGGGATTGGAATGAGCAGTTCTTC. It codes for CSGTGDWNEQFF.

The chain links TRBV7-7 to TRBJ2-3; TRBD1 aligns across 8 bases. The CDR3 is 13 residues long. Germline assignment: CDR1 SSHAT and CDR2 FNYEAQ (reference sequence). With V trimmed by 1 base and J by 6 bases, 0 bases remained unmatched. For the CDR3, the DNA is TGTGCCAGCAGCTTAGGGGACAGGGATACGCAGTATTTT. This sequence encodes CASSLGDRDTQYF. Complete variable domain (other parts from reference TRBV7-7 and TRBJ2-3): GAGVSQSPRYKVTKRGQDVTLRCDPISSHATLYWYQQALGQGPEFLTYFNYEAQPDKSGLPSDRFSAERPEGSISTLTIQRTEQRDSAMYRCASSLGDRDTQYFGPGTRLTVL.

The CDR3 protein is CACQQGSLFNQPQHF. DNA of the CDR3: TGTGCCTGTCAACAGGGATCTCTCTTCAATCAGCCCCAGCATTTT. This chain joins TRBV30 and TRBJ1-5; D is possibly TRBD1 (6 bases). CDR1 GTSNPN and CDR2 SVGIG come from the germline V gene (reference sequence). With 6 bases removed from V and 3 bases from J, the gap between germline ends came to 18 bases. This CDR3 has 15 amino acids.

The chain employs TRBV6-5 and TRBJ1-3; possible D gene TRBD1, 5 bases. This CDR3 spans 16 amino acids. In germline, CDR1 is MNHEY, CDR2 SVGAGI. V dropped 3 bases and J dropped 0 bases, with 12 bases sitting between them. The CDR3 reads CASSYHQGPSGNTIYF. The CDR3 nucleotides are TGTGCCAGCAGTTATCATCAGGGTCCCTCTGGAAACACCATATATTTT.

The chain joins TRBV7-2 to TRBJ1-1; TRBD1 is a possible D gene (5 bases). The V and J ends lost 1 base and 1 base respectively, with 7 bases between them. Germline loops: CDR1 SGHTA, CDR2 FQGNSA. The CDR3 contains 14 residues. CDR3 region: CASSLGQWNTEAFF. The CDR3 DNA follows: TGTGCCAGCAGCTTAGGACAGTGGAACACTGAAGCTTTCTTT.

This clone was picked up a small number of times. The junction departs from the called germline gene at one end, perhaps through a read error. The gene calls are TRBV10-1 and TRBJ2-7; TRBD1 agrees at 12 bases. This CDR3 comprises 12 residues. Germline CDR1 is WNHNN and CDR2 is SYGVQD (reference sequence). The CDR3 reads CASSEGTGGLSF. The CDR3 DNA reads TGCGCCAGCAGTGAAGGGACAGGGGGCTTGAGCTTC.

This clone was counted between two and nine times. The chain carries TRBV7-7 and TRBJ2-3; D possibly corresponds to TRBD1 (7 bases). The CDR3 consists of 17 residues. Looked up from germline, CDR1 is SSHAT and CDR2 is FNYEAQ (reference sequence). Trimming took off 3 bases at V and 0 bases at J, with 16 bases between the two ends. The CDR3 here is CASSLGRGASSTDTQYF. CDR3 coding DNA: TGTGCCAGCAGCTTGGGCAGGGGGGCTTCTAGCACAGATACGCAGTATTTT.

The CDR3 nucleotides read TGCGCCAGCAGCACACAAGGACAGGGCTTTAACTATGGCTACACCTTC. Protein: CASSTQGQGFNYGYTF. The chain has TRBV4-1 and TRBJ1-2, with 8 nucleotides matching TRBD1. This CDR3 spans 16 amino acids. Per the germline V gene, CDR1 is MGHRA and CDR2 is YSYEKL. The V and J ends lost 5 bases and 1 base, in that order; junction bases with no gene match: 9.

The V gene is TRBV5-4, the J gene TRBJ2-5; 8 positions match TRBD2. The CDR3 spans 19 residues. Trimming took 2 bases from V and 5 from J; bases not matched to a gene: 20. Looked up from germline, CDR1 is SGHNT and CDR2 is YYREEE (reference sequence). The CDR3 nucleotides are TGTGCCAGCAGCTTTTTTCTACGCGGCGCGGGGGGCGGGAAGGAGACCCAGTACTTC. This gives the protein CASSFFLRGAGGGKETQYF. The full variable domain, in which reference TRBV5-4 and TRBJ2-5 provide the parts outside the CDR3, is ETGVTQSPTHLIKTRGQQVTLRCSSQSGHNTVSWYQQALGQGPQFIFQYYREEENGRGNFPPRFSGLQFPNYSSELNVNALELDDSALYLCASSFFLRGAGGGKETQYFGPGTRLLVL.

The V gene is TRBV7-2, the J gene TRBJ1-3; no definite D call. Per the germline V gene, CDR1 is SGHTA and CDR2 is FQGNSA. Trimming took off 2 bases at V and 4 bases at J, with 6 bases between the two ends. CDR3 size: 13 residues. Written as DNA, the CDR3 is TGTGCCAGCAGCTTACTTCTGGGAAACACCATATATTTT. Residues: CASSLLLGNTIYF.

The chain uses TRBV19 and TRBJ1-6; unclear D gene. Germline-derived CDR1 and CDR2 are LNHDA and SQIVND (reference sequence). Trimming removed 11 bases from V and 0 bases from J, with 8 bases in between. CDR3 length equals 13 residues. In DNA, the CDR3 is TGTGCCGCAGGAAGCTCCTATAATTCACCCCTCCACTTT. Translated, it gives CAAGSSYNSPLHF.

The rearrangement uses TRBV5-1 and TRBJ2-5, with 11 bases that match TRBD2. The CDR3 has 15 amino acids. Unmatched junction bases numbered 3, after V lost 0 bases and J lost 5 bases. Germline V lookup: CDR1 SGHRS, CDR2 YFSETQ. CDR3 sequence: CASSLVGTSGETQYF. For the CDR3, the DNA is TGCGCCAGCAGCTTGGTCGGGACTAGCGGCGAGACCCAGTACTTC.

The CDR3 spells CASSESGYAFF. CDR3 nucleotide sequence: TGTGCCAGCAGTGAGTCGGGGTACGCTTTCTTT. J is TRBJ1-1 and V is TRBV6-1; D gene ambiguous. Deletions cut 3 bases from V and 11 bases from J, with 10 bases between. The V gene's germline CDR1 is MNHNS and CDR2 SASEGT. This CDR3 contains 11 residues.

The chain couples TRBV5-4 to TRBJ1-5, with 9 positions matching TRBD1. The V and J ends lost 4 bases and 3 bases, in that order; junction bases with no gene match: 5. CDR1 is SGHNT, CDR2 YYREEE, per germline (reference sequence). The length of the CDR3 is 15 residues. CDR3 nucleotides: TGTGCCAGCAGCCAGGACAGGGGCCCCAATCAGCCCCAGCATTTT. This translates into CASSQDRGPNQPQHF. Full variable domain (rest looked up from reference TRBV5-4 and TRBJ1-5): ETGVTQSPTHLIKTRGQQVTLRCSSQSGHNTVSWYQQALGQGPQFIFQYYREEENGRGNFPPRFSGLQFPNYSSELNVNALELDDSALYLCASSQDRGPNQPQHFGDGTRLSIL.

The chain is built from TRBV18 and TRBJ2-2; perhaps TRBD2 as D (5 bases). The CDR3 is 17 amino acids. Trimming pared 0 bases from V and 0 bases from J, leaving 11 bases between. Per the germline V gene, CDR1 is KGHSH and CDR2 is LQKENI. Here the CDR3 reads CASSPPEVYSNTGELFF. The CDR3 nucleotides are TGTGCCAGCTCACCACCGGAGGTATACTCGAACACCGGGGAGCTGTTTTTT.

The V and J genes are TRBV15 and TRBJ1-1; the D gene is possibly TRBD1 (6 bases). CDR3 length: 15 residues. V lost 1 base and J 2 bases, leaving 11 bases between the germline ends. Germline V gene lookup returns CDR1 LNHNV and CDR2 YYDKDF (reference sequence). CDR3 nucleotide sequence: TGTGCCACCAGCAGAGTGGCAGGGGTAAACACTGAAGCTTTCTTT. Protein sequence: CATSRVAGVNTEAFF.

The chain recombines TRBV30 with TRBJ1-5, with TRBD1 matching over 7 bases. The CDR3 is made up of 15 amino acids. J gave up 3 bases and V 3 bases, and 8 bases lay outside the gene matches. Germline V gene sequence: CDR1 GTSNPN, CDR2 SVGIG (reference sequence). This chain's CDR3 is CAWRPTGTVNQPQHF. The CDR3 nucleotides are TGTGCCTGGAGGCCCACCGGGACAGTCAATCAGCCCCAGCATTTT. Supplemented by reference TRBV30 and TRBJ1-5, the full variable domain reads SQTIHQWPATLVQPVGSPLSLECTVEGTSNPNLYWYRQAAGRGLQLLFYSVGIGQISSEVPQNLSASRPQDRQFILSSKKLLLSDSGFYLCAWRPTGTVNQPQHFGDGTRLSIL.

V usage is TRBV6-5 and J usage is TRBJ2-1, with 7 nucleotides matching TRBD2. V lost 2 bases and J lost 1; bases outside the gene matches: 5. Germline CDR1 is MNHEY and CDR2 is SVGAGI. There are 16 residues in the CDR3. The DNA of the CDR3 is TGTGCCAGCAGTTACCACGCGGGGGAGTCCTACAATGAGCAGTTCTTC. Its protein product is CASSYHAGESYNEQFF.

The J gene is TRBJ2-1, the V gene TRBV10-3; 8 bases fit TRBD2. The ends lost 7 bases at V and 5 bases at J; junction bases unmatched: 7. CDR1 and CDR2 from the germline V gene are ENHRY and SYGVKD. This CDR3 contains 14 residues. CDR3 sequence (DNA): TGTGCCATCAAGGCTGGCGGGGGGAACAATGAGCAGTTCTTC. Translation: CAIKAGGGNNEQFF.

The chain links TRBV7-4 to TRBJ2-1; 8 nucleotides line up with TRBD2. The CDR3 is made up of 19 amino acids. V dropped 0 bases and J dropped 2; count of bases not matched to a gene: 12. Germline values: CDR1 SGHVT, CDR2 SQSDAQ. DNA of the CDR3: TGTGCCAGCAGCTTAGCGGTTAGGCGGGGGGTAAGTGCCTACAATGAGCAGTTCTTC. It encodes CASSLAVRRGVSAYNEQFF.

The chain is built from TRBV7-2 and TRBJ2-3, with D tentatively TRBD2 (5 bases). This CDR3 spans 17 amino acids. CDR1 and CDR2 (germline): SGHTA, FQGNSA. Deletions cut 5 bases from V and 0 bases from J, with 18 bases between. This CDR3 is CASSPAGAETSTDTQYF. The CDR3 DNA reads as TGTGCCAGCAGCCCGGCGGGCGCGGAGACTAGCACAGATACGCAGTATTTT. Supplemented by reference TRBV7-2 and TRBJ2-3, the full variable domain reads GAGVSQSPSNKVTEKGKDVELRCDPISGHTALYWYRQSLGQGLEFLIYFQGNSAPDKSGLPSDRFSAERTGGSVSTLTIQRTQQEDSAVYLCASSPAGAETSTDTQYFGPGTRLTVL.

V gene TRBV9 combines with J gene TRBJ2-1; D possibly corresponds to TRBD2 (5 bases). The V and J ends lost 2 bases and 9 bases respectively, with 6 bases between them. This CDR3 is 11 amino acids long. Looked up from germline, CDR1 is SGDLS and CDR2 is YYNGEE. The CDR3 protein is CASSVGSEQFF. DNA for the CDR3: TGTGCCAGCAGCGTTGGGAGTGAGCAGTTCTTC.

V and J are TRBV27 and TRBJ1-2; tentative D call: TRBD1 (5 bases). The CDR3 sequence is 16 residues long. Germline CDR1 reads MNHEY; CDR2 reads SMNVEV (reference sequence). Trimming pared 0 bases from V and 2 bases from J, leaving 13 bases between. The CDR3 bases are TGTGCCAGCAGTTTATCAATAGGGGAATTAAACTATGGCTACACCTTC. Translated: CASSLSIGELNYGYTF.

V gene TRBV19 combines with J gene TRBJ1-2; D not resolved. Trimming removed 8 bases at V and 4 bases at J, with 26 bases between. Germline-derived CDR1 and CDR2 are LNHDA and SQIVND (reference sequence). The length of the CDR3 is 17 residues. CDR3 region: CASFGRLEAVTIYGYTF. DNA of the CDR3: TGTGCCAGTTTCGGGAGACTAGAGGCGGTCACAATCTATGGCTACACCTTC.